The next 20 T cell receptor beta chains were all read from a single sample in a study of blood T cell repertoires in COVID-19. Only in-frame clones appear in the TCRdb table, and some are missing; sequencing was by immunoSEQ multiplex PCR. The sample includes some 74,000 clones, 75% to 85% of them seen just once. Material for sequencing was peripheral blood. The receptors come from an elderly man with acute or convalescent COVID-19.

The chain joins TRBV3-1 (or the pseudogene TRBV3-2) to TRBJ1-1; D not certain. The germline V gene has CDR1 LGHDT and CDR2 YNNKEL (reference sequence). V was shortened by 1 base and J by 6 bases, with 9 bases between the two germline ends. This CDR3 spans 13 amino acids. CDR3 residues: CASSQGEGPEAFF. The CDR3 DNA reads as TGTGCCAGCAGCCAAGGCGAGGGTCCTGAAGCTTTCTTT.

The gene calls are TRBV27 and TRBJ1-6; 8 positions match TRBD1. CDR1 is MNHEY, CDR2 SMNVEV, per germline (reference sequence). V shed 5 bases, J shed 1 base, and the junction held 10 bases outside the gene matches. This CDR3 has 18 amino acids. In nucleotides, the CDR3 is TGTGCCAGCAGTATCCAGGGGGCGTATGGGTCCTATAATTCACCCCTCCACTTT. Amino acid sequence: CASSIQGAYGSYNSPLHF.

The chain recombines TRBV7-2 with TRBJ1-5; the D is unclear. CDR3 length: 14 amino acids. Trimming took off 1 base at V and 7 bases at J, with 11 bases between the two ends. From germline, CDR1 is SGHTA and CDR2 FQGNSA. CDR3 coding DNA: TGTGCCAGCAGCTTAGAATGGGTCGGGCAGCCCCAGCATTTT. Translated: CASSLEWVGQPQHF.

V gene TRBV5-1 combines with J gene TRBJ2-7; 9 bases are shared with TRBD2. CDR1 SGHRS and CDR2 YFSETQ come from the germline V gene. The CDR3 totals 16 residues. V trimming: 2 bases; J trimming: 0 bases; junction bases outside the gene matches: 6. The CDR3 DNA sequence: TGCGCCAGCAGCTTTGGAGCGGGGGGAAGCTCCTACGAGCAGTACTTC. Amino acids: CASSFGAGGSSYEQYF.

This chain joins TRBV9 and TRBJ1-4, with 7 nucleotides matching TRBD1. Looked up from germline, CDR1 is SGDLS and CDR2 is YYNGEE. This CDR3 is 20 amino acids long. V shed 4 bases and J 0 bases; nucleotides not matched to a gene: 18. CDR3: CASSKEGAGAGIATNEKLFF. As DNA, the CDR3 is TGTGCCAGCAGCAAAGAGGGGGCAGGCGCCGGAATTGCAACTAATGAAAAACTGTTTTTT.

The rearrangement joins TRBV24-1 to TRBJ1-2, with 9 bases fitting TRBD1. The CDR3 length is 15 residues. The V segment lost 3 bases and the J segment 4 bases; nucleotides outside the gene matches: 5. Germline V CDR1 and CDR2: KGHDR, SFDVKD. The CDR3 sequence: CATSDEGTGFYGYTF. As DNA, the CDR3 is TGTGCCACCAGTGATGAGGGGACAGGGTTCTATGGCTACACCTTC.

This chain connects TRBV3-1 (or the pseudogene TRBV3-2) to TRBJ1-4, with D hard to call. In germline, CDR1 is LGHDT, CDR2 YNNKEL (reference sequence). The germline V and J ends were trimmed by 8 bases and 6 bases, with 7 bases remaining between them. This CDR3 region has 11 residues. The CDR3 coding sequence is TGTGCCAGCGGCCTCGATGAAAAACTGTTTTTT. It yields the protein CASGLDEKLFF.

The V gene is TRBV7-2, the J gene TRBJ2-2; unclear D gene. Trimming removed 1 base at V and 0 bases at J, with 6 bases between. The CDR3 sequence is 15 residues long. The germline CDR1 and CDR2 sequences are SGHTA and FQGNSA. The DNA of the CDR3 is TGTGCCAGCAGCTTAGGGTCGGCGAACACCGGGGAGCTGTTTTTT. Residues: CASSLGSANTGELFF.

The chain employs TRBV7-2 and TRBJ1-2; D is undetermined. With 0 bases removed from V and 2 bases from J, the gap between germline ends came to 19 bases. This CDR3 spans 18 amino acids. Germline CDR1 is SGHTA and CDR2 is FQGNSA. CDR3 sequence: CASSLAPAGPRNNYGYTF. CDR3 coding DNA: TGTGCCAGCAGCTTAGCCCCGGCGGGCCCCCGAAACAACTATGGCTACACCTTC.

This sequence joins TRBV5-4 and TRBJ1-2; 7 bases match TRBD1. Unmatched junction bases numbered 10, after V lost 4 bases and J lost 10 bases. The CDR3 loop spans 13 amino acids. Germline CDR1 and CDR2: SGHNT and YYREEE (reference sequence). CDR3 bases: TGTGCCAGCAGCCGGGAGGGGACAGCGATCTACACCTTC. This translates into CASSREGTAIYTF.

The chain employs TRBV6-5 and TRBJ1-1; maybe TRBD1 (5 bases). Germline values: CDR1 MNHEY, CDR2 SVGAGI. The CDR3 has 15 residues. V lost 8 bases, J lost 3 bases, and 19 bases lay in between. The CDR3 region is CASPRQLRIDTEAFF. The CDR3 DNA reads TGTGCCAGCCCGAGACAGCTCAGGATCGACACTGAAGCTTTCTTT.

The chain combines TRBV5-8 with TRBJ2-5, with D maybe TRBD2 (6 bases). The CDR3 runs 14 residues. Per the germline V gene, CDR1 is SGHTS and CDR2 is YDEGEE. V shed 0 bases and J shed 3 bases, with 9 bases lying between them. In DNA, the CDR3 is TGTGCCAGCAGCTTGGCCGTAGCGGAAGAGACCCAGTACTTC. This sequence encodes CASSLAVAEETQYF.

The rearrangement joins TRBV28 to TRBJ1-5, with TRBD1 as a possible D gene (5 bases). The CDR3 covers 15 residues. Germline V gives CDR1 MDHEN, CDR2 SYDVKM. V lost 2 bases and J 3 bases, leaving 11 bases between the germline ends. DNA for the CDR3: TGTGCCAGCAGTTTAGGGGCAGGACCCAATCAGCCCCAGCATTTT. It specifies CASSLGAGPNQPQHF.

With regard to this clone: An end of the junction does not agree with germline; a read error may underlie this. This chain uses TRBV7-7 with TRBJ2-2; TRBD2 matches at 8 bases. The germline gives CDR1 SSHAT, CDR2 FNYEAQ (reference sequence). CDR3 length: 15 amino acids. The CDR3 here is CASSRGGPNTGELFF. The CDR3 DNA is TGTGCTAGCAGCCGCGGGGGGCCGAACACCGGGGAGCTGTTTTTT. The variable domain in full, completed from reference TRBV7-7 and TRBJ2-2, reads GAGVSQSPRYKVTKRGQDVTLRCDPISSHATLYWYQQALGQGPEFLTYFNYEAQPDKSGLPSDRFSAERPEGSISTLTIQRTEQRDSAMYRCASSRGGPNTGELFFGEGSRLTVL.

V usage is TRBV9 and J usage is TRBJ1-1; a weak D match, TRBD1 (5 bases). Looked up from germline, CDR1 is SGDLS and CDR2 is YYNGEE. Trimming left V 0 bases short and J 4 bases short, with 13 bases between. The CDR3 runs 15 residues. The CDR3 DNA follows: TGTGCCAGCAGCGTAGAGGCGGCTCAGGGCACTGAAGCTTTCTTT. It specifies CASSVEAAQGTEAFF.

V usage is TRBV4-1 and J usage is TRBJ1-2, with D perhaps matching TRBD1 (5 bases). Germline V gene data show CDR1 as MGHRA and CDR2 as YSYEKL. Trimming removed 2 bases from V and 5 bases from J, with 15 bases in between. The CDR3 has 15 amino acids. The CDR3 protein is CASSQLLGTPYGYTF. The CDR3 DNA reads TGCGCCAGCAGCCAACTTCTCGGGACTCCTTATGGCTACACCTTC.

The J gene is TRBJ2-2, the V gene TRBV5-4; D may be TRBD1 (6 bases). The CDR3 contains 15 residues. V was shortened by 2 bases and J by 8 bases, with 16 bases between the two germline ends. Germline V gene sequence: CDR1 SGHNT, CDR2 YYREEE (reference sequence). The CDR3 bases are TGTGCCAGCAGCTTTCGGCAACAGGGTTCTGGGGAGCTGTTTTTT. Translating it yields CASSFRQQGSGELFF.

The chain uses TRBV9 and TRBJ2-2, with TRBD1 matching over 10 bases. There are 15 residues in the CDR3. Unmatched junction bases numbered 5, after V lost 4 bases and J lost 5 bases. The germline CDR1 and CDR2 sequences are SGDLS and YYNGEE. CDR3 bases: TGTGCCAGCAGCAATGGACAGGGGGGGACCGGGGAGCTGTTTTTT. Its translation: CASSNGQGGTGELFF.

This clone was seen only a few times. In DNA, the CDR3 is TGTGCCAGCAACACCCCCCAGGGGGAGGACAATGAGCAGTTCTTC. This codes for CASNTPQGEDNEQFF. The chain employs TRBV3-1 (or the pseudogene TRBV3-2) and TRBJ2-1; D perhaps matches TRBD1 (7 bases). Germline assignment: CDR1 LGHDT and CDR2 YNNKEL (reference sequence). Trimming pared 7 bases from V and 5 bases from J, leaving 18 bases between. CDR3 length: 15 residues.

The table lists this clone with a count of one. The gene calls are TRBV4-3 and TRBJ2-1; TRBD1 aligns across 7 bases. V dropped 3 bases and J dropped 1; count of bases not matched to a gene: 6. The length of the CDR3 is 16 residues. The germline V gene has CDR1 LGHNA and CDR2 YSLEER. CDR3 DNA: TGCGCCAGCAGCCAGCTTACAGGGGCATCCTACAATGAGCAGTTCTTC. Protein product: CASSQLTGASYNEQFF.